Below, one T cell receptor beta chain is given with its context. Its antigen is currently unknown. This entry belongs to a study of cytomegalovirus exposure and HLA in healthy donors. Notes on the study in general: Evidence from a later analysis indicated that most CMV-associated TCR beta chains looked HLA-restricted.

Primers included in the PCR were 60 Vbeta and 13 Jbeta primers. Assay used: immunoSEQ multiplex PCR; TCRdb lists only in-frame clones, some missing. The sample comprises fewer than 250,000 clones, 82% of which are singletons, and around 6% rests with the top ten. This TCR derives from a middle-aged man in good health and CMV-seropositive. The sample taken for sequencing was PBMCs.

CDR3 loop: CSVDVVAGGADTQYF. The CDR3 DNA sequence: TGCAGCGTTGATGTGGTAGCGGGAGGGGCAGATACGCAGTATTTT. The rearrangement uses TRBV29-1 and TRBJ2-3, with TRBD2 matching over 11 bases. There are 15 residues in the CDR3. J lost 4 bases, V lost 3 bases, and 6 bases had no gene match. Germline V gene sequence: CDR1 SQVTM, CDR2 ANQGSEA.